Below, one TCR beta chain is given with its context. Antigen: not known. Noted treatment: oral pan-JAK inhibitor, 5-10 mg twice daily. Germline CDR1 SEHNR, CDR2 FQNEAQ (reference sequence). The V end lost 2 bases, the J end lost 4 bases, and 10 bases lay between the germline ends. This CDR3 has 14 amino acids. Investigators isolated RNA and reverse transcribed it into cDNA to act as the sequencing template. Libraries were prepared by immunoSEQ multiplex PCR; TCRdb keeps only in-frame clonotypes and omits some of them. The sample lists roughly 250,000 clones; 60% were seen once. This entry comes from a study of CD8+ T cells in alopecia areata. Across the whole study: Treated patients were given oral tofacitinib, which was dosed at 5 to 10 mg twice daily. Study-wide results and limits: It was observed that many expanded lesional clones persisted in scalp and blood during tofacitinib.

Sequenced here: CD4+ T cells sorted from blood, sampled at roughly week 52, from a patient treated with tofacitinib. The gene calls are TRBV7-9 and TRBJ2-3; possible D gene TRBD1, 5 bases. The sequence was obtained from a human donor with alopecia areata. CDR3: CASSLFQGADTQYF. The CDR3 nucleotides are TGTGCCAGCAGCTTATTCCAGGGCGCAGATACGCAGTATTTT.